This T cell receptor beta chain was captured by sequencing in a study of CD8 T cells in Susac syndrome. Sequencing of TCR beta drew on CD8+ and CD4+ T cells from blood. Controls comprised healthy donors matched for age and sex. The CD8+ and CD4+ T cells were isolated magnetically using a negative isolation approach, whereas the TEMRA cells were enriched by FACS. RNA was extracted with the RNeasy kit, and a quantity of about 0.5 to 1 ug was reverse transcribed using random hexamers. Multiplex PCR with immunoSEQ amplified the TCR beta CDR3 across 54 Vbeta and 13 Jbeta. TCRdb re-analysed the immunoSEQ multiplex PCR reads in MiXCR, keeping a single row per CDR3 protein. Of about 160,000 distinct CDR3 sequences listed, 92% are singletons. The CDR3 is made up of 13 amino acids. Germline V gene lookup returns CDR1 LGHDT and CDR2 YNNKEL (reference sequence). Trimming removed 4 bases from V and 8 bases from J, with 11 bases in between.

This clonotype was sampled from a human donor in good health. The source material was CD4+ T cells from PBMCs. The V and J genes are TRBV3-1 and TRBJ1-4, with unresolved D. The CDR3 coding sequence is TGTGCCAGCAGCCTCCAATTGGAGGAAAAACTGTTTTTT. Translation: CASSLQLEEKLFF. The whole variable domain, filled in from reference TRBV3-1 and TRBJ1-4, reads DTAVSQTPKYLVTQMGNDKSIKCEQNLGHDTMYWYKQDSKKFLKIMFSYNNKELIINETVPNRFSPKSPDKAHLNLHINSLELGDSAVYFCASSLQLEEKLFFGSGTQLSVL.